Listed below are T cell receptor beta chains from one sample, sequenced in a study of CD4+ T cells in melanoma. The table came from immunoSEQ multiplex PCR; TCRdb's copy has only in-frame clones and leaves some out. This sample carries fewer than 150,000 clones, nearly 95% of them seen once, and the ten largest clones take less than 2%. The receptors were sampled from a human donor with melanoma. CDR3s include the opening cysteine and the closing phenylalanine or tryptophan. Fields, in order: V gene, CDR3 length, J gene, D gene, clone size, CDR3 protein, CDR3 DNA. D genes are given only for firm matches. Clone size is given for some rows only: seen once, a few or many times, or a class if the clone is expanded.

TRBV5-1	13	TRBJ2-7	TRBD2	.	CASSLAGLGEQYF	TGCGCCAGCAGCTTGGCGGGACTAGGGGAGCAGTACTTC
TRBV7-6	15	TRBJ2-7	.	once	CASSPLALSSYEQYF	TGTGCCAGCAGCCCCTTAGCATTAAGCTCCTACGAGCAGTACTTC
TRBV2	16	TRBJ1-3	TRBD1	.	CASSAQGAPSGNTIYF	TGTGCCAGCAGCGCCCAGGGGGCCCCCTCTGGAAACACCATATATTTT
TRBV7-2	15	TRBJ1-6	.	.	CASSNSRGRHSPLHF	TGTGCCAGCAGCAACAGTAGGGGAAGGCATTCACCCCTCCACTTT
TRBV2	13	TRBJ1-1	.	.	CASSVTENTEAFF	TGTGCCAGCAGTGTGACGGAGAACACTGAAGCTTTCTTT
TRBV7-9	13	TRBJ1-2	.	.	CASSSEWADGYTF	TGTGCCAGCAGCTCCGAGTGGGCGGATGGCTACACCTTC
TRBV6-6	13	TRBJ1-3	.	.	CASTQISGNTIYF	TGTGCCTCGACTCAGATCTCTGGAAACACCATATATTTT
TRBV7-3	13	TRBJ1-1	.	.	CASTEQMNTEAFF	TGTGCCAGTACGGAGCAAATGAACACTGAAGCTTTCTTT
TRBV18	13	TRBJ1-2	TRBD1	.	CASSPRQGDGYTF	TGTGCCAGCTCACCCCGACAGGGTGATGGCTACACCTTC
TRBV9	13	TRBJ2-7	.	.	CASSVAEGYEQYF	TGTGCCAGCAGCGTAGCAGAGGGGTACGAGCAGTACTTC
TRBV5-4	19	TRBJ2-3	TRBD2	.	CASSPEALAGGGSTDTQYF	TGTGCCAGCAGCCCCGAGGCCCTAGCGGGGGGCGGGAGCACAGATACGCAGTATTTT
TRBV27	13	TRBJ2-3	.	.	CASSFRGIDTQYF	TGTGCCAGCAGTTTCAGAGGGATCGATACGCAGTATTTT
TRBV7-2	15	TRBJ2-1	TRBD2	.	CASSLGGGRRNEQFF	TGTGCCAGCAGCTTGGGCGGGGGGAGACGGAATGAGCAGTTCTTC
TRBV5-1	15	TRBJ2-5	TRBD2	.	CASRGLGLDEETQYF	TGCGCCAGCAGAGGGTTAGGACTAGACGAAGAGACCCAGTACTTC
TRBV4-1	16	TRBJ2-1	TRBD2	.	CASSQVPSGTYNEQFF	TGCGCCAGCAGCCAAGTCCCTAGCGGGACCTACAATGAGCAGTTCTTC
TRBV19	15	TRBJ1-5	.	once	CASSITGGLYQPQHF	TGTGCCAGTAGTATAACTGGGGGGCTCTATCAGCCCCAGCATTTT
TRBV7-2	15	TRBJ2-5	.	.	CASSFQPGGTETQYF	TGTGCCAGCAGCTTCCAACCCGGGGGCACTGAGACCCAGTACTTC
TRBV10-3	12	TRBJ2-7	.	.	CAISGQGYEQYF	TGTGCCATCTCAGGCCAGGGCTACGAGCAGTACTTC
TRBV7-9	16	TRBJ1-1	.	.	CASSLGLGQRNTEAFF	TGTGCCAGCAGCTTAGGGTTAGGACAAAGAAACACTGAAGCTTTCTTT
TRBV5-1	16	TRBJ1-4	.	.	CASSSGAGTSNEKLFF	TGCGCCAGCAGCTCCGGAGCCGGGACAAGTAATGAAAAACTGTTTTTT
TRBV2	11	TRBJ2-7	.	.	CATRVALEQYF	TGTGCCACCAGGGTCGCTCTCGAGCAGTACTTC
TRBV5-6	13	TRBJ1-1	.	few	CASSLGSPREAFF	TGTGCCAGCAGCTTGGGATCTCCTCGTGAAGCTTTCTTT
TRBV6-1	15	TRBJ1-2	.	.	CASRNRAAGDYGYTF	TGTGCCAGCAGGAACCGGGCCGCAGGGGACTATGGCTACACCTTC
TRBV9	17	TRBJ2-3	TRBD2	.	CASSAGSGTSGRDTQYF	TGTGCCAGCAGCGCGGGATCCGGGACTAGCGGACGAGATACGCAGTATTTT
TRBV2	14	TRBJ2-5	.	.	CASSDFGVKKTQYF	TGTGCCAGCAGTGATTTCGGGGTCAAAAAGACCCAGTACTTC
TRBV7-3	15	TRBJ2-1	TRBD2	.	CASSLGTSRNNEQFF	TGTGCCAGCAGCCTAGGGACTAGCCGGAACAATGAGCAGTTCTTC
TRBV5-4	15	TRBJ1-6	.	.	CASSLSGDPNSPLHF	TGTGCCAGCAGCCTATCAGGGGACCCTAATTCACCCCTCCACTTT
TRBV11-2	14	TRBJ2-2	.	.	CASSSPGRSGELFF	TGTGCCAGCAGCTCCCCGGGTAGGAGCGGGGAGCTGTTTTTT
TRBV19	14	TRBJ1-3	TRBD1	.	CASSTTGFGNTIYF	TGTGCCAGTAGTACGACAGGGTTTGGAAACACCATATATTTT
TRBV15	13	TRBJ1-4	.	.	CATSTGGSEKLFF	TGTGCCACCAGCACAGGAGGGAGTGAAAAACTGTTTTTT
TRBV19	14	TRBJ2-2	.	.	CASSVKVGTGELFF	TGTGCCAGTAGTGTAAAAGTGGGGACCGGGGAGCTGTTTTTT
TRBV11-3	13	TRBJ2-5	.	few	CASSLRYWETQYF	TGTGCCAGCAGCTTGCGGTATTGGGAGACCCAGTACTTC
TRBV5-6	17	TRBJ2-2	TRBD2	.	CASSLVPSGGSAGELFF	TGTGCCAGCAGCTTGGTCCCTAGCGGGGGGTCAGCCGGGGAGCTGTTTTTT
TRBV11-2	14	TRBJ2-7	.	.	CASSFGGALNEQYF	TGTGCCAGCAGCTTCGGAGGGGCTTTGAACGAGCAGTACTTC
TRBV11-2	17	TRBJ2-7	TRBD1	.	CASSPTSSTGVLYEQYF	TGTGCCAGCAGCCCCACCTCTTCGACAGGGGTTCTCTACGAGCAGTACTTC
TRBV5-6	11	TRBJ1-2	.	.	CASSSGYGYTF	TGTGCCAGCAGCTCGGGCTATGGCTACACCTTC
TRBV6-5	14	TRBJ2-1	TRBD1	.	CASSYDRVSNEQFF	TGTGCCAGCAGTTACGACAGGGTCAGCAATGAGCAGTTCTTC
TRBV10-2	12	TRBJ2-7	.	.	CASSDQGYEQYF	TGCGCCAGCAGCGATCAGGGTTACGAGCAGTACTTC
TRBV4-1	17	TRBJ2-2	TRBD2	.	CASSHQGTSGAVGELFF	TGCGCCAGCAGCCACCAAGGGACTAGCGGGGCGGTCGGGGAGCTGTTTTTT
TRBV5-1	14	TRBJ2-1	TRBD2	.	CASSAGDLSNEQFF	TGCGCCAGCAGCGCGGGGGACCTAAGCAATGAGCAGTTCTTC
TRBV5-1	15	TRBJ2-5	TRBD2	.	CASSLTGGAGETQYF	TGCGCCAGCAGCTTGACGGGGGGGGCCGGAGAGACCCAGTACTTC
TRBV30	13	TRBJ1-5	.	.	CAWSPGEGQPQHF	TGTGCCTGGAGTCCAGGGGAAGGTCAGCCCCAGCATTTT
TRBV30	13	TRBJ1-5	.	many	CAWSRGFEQPQHF	TGTGCCTGGAGCCGCGGTTTTGAACAGCCCCAGCATTTT
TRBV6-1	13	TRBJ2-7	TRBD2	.	CASKTSGAGEQYF	TGTGCCAGCAAGACTAGCGGGGCGGGAGAGCAGTACTTC
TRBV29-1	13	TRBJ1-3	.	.	CSVRGSSGNTIYF	TGCAGCGTCCGCGGGAGCTCTGGAAACACCATATATTTT
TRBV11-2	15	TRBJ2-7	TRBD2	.	CASSLTSGGTYEQYF	TGTGCCAGCAGCTTAACCAGCGGGGGAACCTACGAGCAGTACTTC
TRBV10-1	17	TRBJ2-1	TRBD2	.	CASSESTSGGLNNEQFF	TGCGCCAGCAGTGAGTCAACTAGCGGGGGTCTCAACAATGAGCAGTTCTTC
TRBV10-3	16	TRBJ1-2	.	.	CAISDTRTEANYGYTF	TGTGCCATCAGTGACACCCGGACGGAAGCTAACTATGGCTACACCTTC
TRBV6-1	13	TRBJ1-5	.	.	CASSTGRNQPQHF	TGTGCCAGCAGTACAGGGCGCAATCAGCCCCAGCATTTT
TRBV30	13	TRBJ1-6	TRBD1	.	CALAGTGISPLHF	TGTGCCCTGGCCGGGACAGGAATTTCACCCCTCCACTTT
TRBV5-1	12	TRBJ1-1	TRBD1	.	CASSFGQGEAFF	TGCGCCAGCAGCTTCGGACAGGGTGAAGCTTTCTTT
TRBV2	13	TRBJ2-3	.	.	CASSVPGTDTQYF	TGTGCCAGCAGTGTGCCTGGCACAGATACGCAGTATTTT
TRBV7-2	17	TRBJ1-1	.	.	CASSLRAIGRGNTEAFF	TGTGCCAGCAGCTTAAGGGCCATTGGCAGGGGAAACACTGAAGCTTTCTTT
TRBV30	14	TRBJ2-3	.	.	CAWSGTSGTDTQYF	TGTGCCTGGAGTGGAACTTCCGGCACAGATACGCAGTATTTT
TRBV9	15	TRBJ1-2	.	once	CASSPRQYSNYGYAF	TGTGCCAGCAGCCCTCGACAGTATTCCAACTATGGCTACGCCTTC